Following are 21 T cell receptor beta chains from one sample sequenced in a study of shared clonotypes between healthy human individuals. Profiled with immunoSEQ multiplex PCR; TCRdb holds only in-frame clones, not every one. Counted here are over a million clones, around 97% occurring once; the ten biggest clones make up roughly 1.2%. The sequenced sample was naive CD4+ T cells sorted from blood. This sample's subset: CD45RA+ positively selected. These receptors all stem from a young man in good health.

This clone appeared a single time. The genes are TRBV4-1 and TRBJ1-5; 10 positions match TRBD1. The CDR3 runs 17 residues. Germline lookup yields CDR1 MGHRA and CDR2 YSYEKL. V dropped 2 bases and J dropped 6; count of bases not matched to a gene: 10. The CDR3 spells CASSQSLGTGVIQPQHF. As DNA, the CDR3 is TGCGCCAGCAGCCAATCCCTCGGGACAGGGGTAATTCAGCCCCAGCATTTT.

The J gene is TRBJ2-5, the V gene TRBV9, with 9 bases that match TRBD2. V shed 2 bases, J shed 9 bases, and the junction held 8 bases outside the gene matches. This CDR3 contains 14 residues. Germline V lookup: CDR1 SGDLS, CDR2 YYNGEE. CDR3 protein: CASSVAGGPGSQYF. CDR3 in DNA: TGTGCCAGCAGCGTTGCGGGAGGGCCTGGGTCCCAGTACTTC.

The J gene is TRBJ2-1, the V gene TRBV19, with D tentatively TRBD2 (6 bases). The V and J ends lost 10 bases and 8 bases respectively, with 21 bases between them. There are 14 residues in the CDR3. The germline V gene has CDR1 LNHDA and CDR2 SQIVND (reference sequence). The CDR3 sequence: CATLEGGPRDEQFF. In nucleotides, the CDR3 is TGTGCCACCTTAGAAGGAGGGCCCCGGGATGAGCAGTTCTTC.

V and J are TRBV5-1 and TRBJ2-7, with unresolved D. The CDR3 length is 15 residues. Germline lookup yields CDR1 SGHRS and CDR2 YFSETQ. V was cut by 4 bases and J by 3 bases, with 17 bases left in between. The CDR3 bases are TGCGCCAGCAGCCCTCGGGCGGTCTTGCTCTACGAGCAGTACTTC. As protein: CASSPRAVLLYEQYF.

The DNA for the CDR3 is TGTGCCATCAGGGCGGGACTAGCGGCGAACACCGGGGAGCTGTTTTTT. As protein: CAIRAGLAANTGELFF. The chain combines TRBV10-3 with TRBJ2-2; 11 bases align to TRBD2. This CDR3 comprises 16 residues. The junction had 3 bases not matched to a gene; V was cut back by 6 bases and J by 0 bases. CDR1 and CDR2 (germline): ENHRY, SYGVKD.

This clone was found once. This chain links TRBV19 with TRBJ2-5, with 9 nucleotides matching TRBD2. The CDR3 is made up of 15 amino acids. The V and J ends lost 4 bases and 2 bases, in that order; junction bases with no gene match: 5. The germline gives CDR1 LNHDA, CDR2 SQIVND (reference sequence). The CDR3: CASSTLAGPQETQYF. The CDR3 DNA is TGTGCCAGTAGTACACTAGCGGGCCCACAAGAGACCCAGTACTTC. The full variable domain, completed using reference TRBV19 and TRBJ2-5, is DGGITQSPKYLFRKEGQNVTLSCEQNLNHDAMYWYRQDPGQGLRLIYYSQIVNDFQKGDIAEGYSVSREKKESFPLTVTSAQKNPTAFYLCASSTLAGPQETQYFGPGTRLLVL.

This chain links TRBV7-2 with TRBJ2-7; no clear D. In germline, CDR1 is SGHTA, CDR2 FQGNSA. There are 13 residues in the CDR3. V was pared by 4 bases and J by 3 bases, with 10 bases between. CDR3 coding DNA: TGTGCCAGCAGCTATGCTAGTAACTACGAGCAGTACTTC. It encodes CASSYASNYEQYF.

The gene calls are TRBV30 and TRBJ2-5; 7 bases are shared with TRBD1. Looked up from germline, CDR1 is GTSNPN and CDR2 is SVGIG (reference sequence). The V segment lost 2 bases and the J segment 7 bases; nucleotides outside the gene matches: 13. The CDR3 consists of 15 residues. CDR3 protein: CAWSLAGQGVRTQYF. The CDR3 nucleotides are TGTGCCTGGAGTTTAGCAGGCCAGGGGGTGAGGACCCAGTACTTC.

The rearrangement links TRBV7-2 to TRBJ1-4; the D gene is possibly TRBD1 (5 bases). CDR3 size: 14 residues. V lost 6 bases and J lost 6, with 14 bases in between. The germline V gene has CDR1 SGHTA and CDR2 FQGNSA. Written as DNA, the CDR3 is TGTGCCAGCAGATACAGGAGGGCAGATGAAAAACTGTTTTTT. Protein: CASRYRRADEKLFF.

This rearrangement joins TRBV27 to TRBJ1-5, with unresolved D. The V gene's germline CDR1 is MNHEY and CDR2 SMNVEV (reference sequence). This CDR3 is built from 13 residues. Trimming took 6 bases from V and 4 from J, leaving 10 bases between them. CDR3 DNA sequence: TGTGCCAGCAGGGCTGGGGTAAATCAGCCCCAGCATTTT. This translates into CASRAGVNQPQHF.

The genes are TRBV6-4 and TRBJ2-5; 12 positions agree with TRBD1. The CDR3 extends over 18 amino acids. Per germline, CDR1 MRHNA and CDR2 SNTAGT. After removal of 5 bases from V and 5 bases from J, the junction contained 15 bases not matched to a gene. CDR3 in DNA: TGTGCCAGCAGTACCTTCTCGCCGGGACAGGGGGCGGGGGAGACCCAGTACTTC. It specifies CASSTFSPGQGAGETQYF.

CDR3 region: CASSLSSSGRNSYEQYF. The CDR3 bases are TGTGCCAGCAGCTTGAGTAGTAGCGGGAGGAACTCCTACGAGCAGTACTTC. The chain recombines TRBV5-4 with TRBJ2-7, with 10 bases matching TRBD2. V shed 1 base, J shed 0 bases, and the junction held 7 bases outside the gene matches. The CDR3 covers 17 residues. CDR1 is SGHNT, CDR2 YYREEE, per germline (reference sequence).

V is TRBV2 and J is TRBJ2-7, with 14 bases matching TRBD2. After removal of 5 bases from V and 4 bases from J, the junction contained 4 bases not matched to a gene. CDR1 is SNHLY and CDR2 is FYNNEI in the germline V gene. The CDR3 has 15 residues. The CDR3 DNA reads as TGTGCCAGCAGTCGAGGGACTAGCGGGAGTTACGAGCAGTACTTC. Protein: CASSRGTSGSYEQYF. Full variable domain (remainder filled in from reference TRBV2 and TRBJ2-7): EPEVTQTPSHQVTQMGQEVILRCVPISNHLYFYWYRQILGQKVEFLVSFYNNEISEKSEIFDDQFSVERPDGSNFTLKIRSTKLEDSAMYFCASSRGTSGSYEQYFGPGTRLTVT.

This clone was observed a single time. This chain connects TRBV7-2 to TRBJ2-4; possible D gene TRBD2, 5 bases. Germline V gene lookup returns CDR1 SGHTA and CDR2 FQGNSA. The CDR3 runs to 13 residues. Trimming left V 1 base short and J 10 bases short, with 11 bases between. CDR3 bases: TGTGCCAGCAGCTTAGTTTCGTGGGAGATTCAGTACTTC. Translated: CASSLVSWEIQYF.

This chain uses TRBV6-7 with TRBJ1-5; D gene uncertain. Being an ORF, TRBV6-7 has a function that is uncertain. This CDR3 contains 11 residues. V lost 8 bases and J 2 bases, leaving 4 bases between the germline ends. The CDR3 protein is CASRGNQPQHF. Here the CDR3 DNA reads TGTGCCAGCCGAGGCAATCAGCCCCAGCATTTT.

The chain joins TRBV14 to TRBJ2-3; the match to TRBD2 covers 13 bases. Germline V gene data show CDR1 as SGHDN and CDR2 as FVKESK. The CDR3 runs 19 residues. V shed 0 bases and J 1 base; nucleotides not matched to a gene: 7. CDR3 DNA sequence: TGTGCCAGCAGCCAAGAGGGACTAGCGGGACTCATCGGCACAGATACGCAGTATTTT. As protein: CASSQEGLAGLIGTDTQYF.

The gene calls are TRBV4-3 and TRBJ2-2; D is unresolved. Germline V gene sequence: CDR1 LGHNA, CDR2 YSLEER. This CDR3 comprises 17 residues. The V end was cut by 4 bases, the J end by 6 bases, with 21 bases between. The CDR3 protein is CASSPSAGVLAPGELFF. CDR3 DNA: TGCGCCAGCAGCCCCTCAGCCGGAGTGCTTGCCCCCGGGGAGCTGTTTTTT.

This chain connects TRBV5-8 to TRBJ2-7; D gene uncertain. The germline V gene encodes CDR1 SGHTS and CDR2 YDEGEE. The V gene lost 0 bases and the J gene lost 3 bases, with 4 bases spanning the gap. This CDR3 region has 12 residues. The CDR3 sequence is CASSLGVYEQYF. CDR3 bases: TGTGCCAGCAGCTTGGGCGTCTACGAGCAGTACTTC.

On this clone itself: The junction shows a germline mismatch at one end, possibly a read error. The chain employs TRBV7-7 and TRBJ2-5; 9 bases fit TRBD1. Germline V gene data show CDR1 as SSHAT and CDR2 as FNYEAQ (reference sequence). CDR3 length: 14 amino acids. CDR3 bases: TGTGCTAGCAGCTTGGGGACAGGGAAAGAGACCCAGTACTTC. Translation gives CASSLGTGKETQYF.

J is TRBJ2-7 and V is TRBV27; 8 bases match TRBD1. Germline CDR1 MNHEY, CDR2 SMNVEV (reference sequence). This CDR3 is built from 15 residues. V shed 8 bases and J 3 bases; nucleotides not matched to a gene: 12. The CDR3 loop is CASSPLTGVGYEQYF. The DNA for the CDR3 is TGTGCCAGCTCGCCGCTGACAGGGGTTGGCTACGAGCAGTACTTC.

The chain uses TRBV2 and TRBJ1-4; 7 bases are a match to TRBD1. CDR1 is SNHLY and CDR2 is FYNNEI in the germline V gene. There are 16 residues in the CDR3. V was pared by 5 bases and J by 1 base, with 7 bases of the junction left unmatched. CDR3 nucleotide sequence: TGTGCCAGCAGTCACAGGGGACTCCTAACTAATGAAAAACTGTTTTTT. It yields the protein CASSHRGLLTNEKLFF.